The 11 T cell receptor beta chains in this list originate from one sample, sequenced in a study of OX40 agonist ivuxolimab in advanced cancers. The method was immunoSEQ multiplex PCR; TCRdb's version includes in-frame clones alone and lacks a portion of them. The repertoire consists of approximately 47,000 clones, with about nine tenths occurring once and the leading ten covering about 7.8%. Material: CD4+ or CD8+ T cells sorted from blood, obtained in a trial of the OX40 agonist ivuxolimab. The receptors were sampled from an adult with an advanced solid tumor such as melanoma, head and neck, liver or kidney cancer.

This clone occurred once. The genes are TRBV29-1 and TRBJ2-5, with unresolved D. The V gene's germline CDR1 is SQVTM and CDR2 ANQGSEA. V lost 7 bases, J lost 5 bases, and 14 bases lay in between. This CDR3 has 12 amino acids. The CDR3 reads CSASAVQETQYF. DNA of the CDR3: TGCAGCGCGTCCGCGGTCCAGGAGACCCAGTACTTC.

The gene calls are TRBV28 and TRBJ2-1, with TRBD1 as a possible D gene (5 bases). The CDR3 runs to 13 residues. Germline V gene data show CDR1 as MDHEN and CDR2 as SYDVKM. Deletions cut 5 bases from V and 6 bases from J, with 11 bases between. Here the CDR3 DNA reads TGTGCCAGCAGTAAGGCAGGGCGCAATGAGCAGTTCTTC. Amino acid sequence: CASSKAGRNEQFF.

This rearrangement joins TRBV27 to TRBJ1-2; possibly TRBD1 for D (5 bases). Trimming stripped 6 bases from V and 8 bases from J, with 16 bases between. Germline lookup yields CDR1 MNHEY and CDR2 SMNVEV (reference sequence). The CDR3 has 13 amino acids. The CDR3 sequence: CASSPSAGLGYTF. Written as DNA, the CDR3 is TGTGCCAGCAGCCCCTCAGCAGGGTTGGGCTACACCTTC.

Only one count was recorded for this clone. The genes are TRBV9 and TRBJ2-3; D not certain. V lost 0 bases to trimming and J lost 3 bases, with 2 bases between them. The CDR3 has 12 residues. CDR1 and CDR2 from the germline V gene are SGDLS and YYNGEE. CDR3 region: CASSVGTDTQYF. For the CDR3, the DNA is TGTGCCAGCAGCGTAGGAACAGATACGCAGTATTTT. The entire variable domain, with the rest obtained from reference TRBV9 and TRBJ2-3, is as follows: DSGVTQTPKHLITATGQRVTLRCSPRSGDLSVYWYQQSLDQGLQFLIQYYNGEERAKGNILERFSAQQFPDLHSELNLSSLELGDSALYFCASSVGTDTQYFGPGTRLTVL.

The chain combines TRBV6-4 with TRBJ2-1, with 7 nucleotides matching TRBD2. Losses at the gene ends were 0 bases for V and 5 bases for J; bases not matched to a gene: 10. This CDR3 is 17 amino acids long. Per germline, CDR1 MRHNA and CDR2 SNTAGT. CDR3 nucleotides: TGTGCCAGCAGTGACTCGATTATTGGACTAGGCAACAATGAGCAGTTCTTC. It is translated as CASSDSIIGLGNNEQFF.

The chain combines TRBV11-3 with TRBJ2-7, with unresolved D. The CDR3 consists of 14 residues. V was pared by 2 bases and J by 0 bases, with 8 bases between. Germline V gene data show CDR1 as SGHNT and CDR2 as YENEEA. For the CDR3, the DNA is TGTGCCAGCAGCTTACTGAGGAGCTCCTACGAGCAGTACTTC. It yields the protein CASSLLRSSYEQYF.

The table lists this clone with a count of one. The rearrangement uses TRBV14 and TRBJ1-3, with 8 bases lining up with TRBD1. CDR3 length equals 13 residues. The germline V gene encodes CDR1 SGHDN and CDR2 FVKESK. J gave up 9 bases and V 4 bases, and 5 bases lay outside the gene matches. The chain's CDR3 is CASSPGQASTIYF. The DNA of the CDR3 is TGTGCCAGCAGCCCGGGACAGGCAAGCACCATATATTTT.

This chain joins TRBV19 and TRBJ1-5; the D is unclear. Trimming stripped 8 bases from V and 5 bases from J, with 19 bases between. Germline V gene lookup returns CDR1 LNHDA and CDR2 SQIVND (reference sequence). CDR3 size: 15 residues. CDR3 in DNA: TGTGCCAGTGGCCGGAGGGCGGGAATCGATCAGCCCCAGCATTTT. It codes for CASGRRAGIDQPQHF. The full variable domain, rest sourced from reference TRBV19 and TRBJ1-5, is DGGITQSPKYLFRKEGQNVTLSCEQNLNHDAMYWYRQDPGQGLRLIYYSQIVNDFQKGDIAEGYSVSREKKESFPLTVTSAQKNPTAFYLCASGRRAGIDQPQHFGDGTRLSIL.

This clone was seen a single time. The chain couples TRBV28 to TRBJ1-2, with D possibly matching TRBD1 (5 bases). The CDR3 is made up of 14 amino acids. The V end was cut by 3 bases, the J end by 8 bases, with 16 bases between. CDR1 is MDHEN, CDR2 SYDVKM, per germline. This CDR3 reads CASSLTWVGGGYTF. DNA of the CDR3: TGTGCCAGCAGTTTGACATGGGTCGGGGGGGGCTACACCTTC.

The chain combines TRBV29-1 with TRBJ1-2; D uncertain. Germline values: CDR1 SQVTM, CDR2 ANQGSEA. CDR3 size: 11 residues. V lost 6 bases to trimming and J lost 2 bases, with 7 bases between them. CDR3: CSVRWNYGYTF. The CDR3, as DNA: TGCAGCGTGCGGTGGAACTATGGCTACACCTTC.

The V gene is TRBV11-2, the J gene TRBJ2-7, with 10 nucleotides matching TRBD2. The length of the CDR3 is 15 residues. After removal of 7 bases from V and 6 bases from J, the junction contained 12 bases not matched to a gene. CDR1 SGHAT and CDR2 FQNNGV come from the germline V gene. In DNA, the CDR3 is TGTGCCAGCACCCTTAATGTAGCGGGAGGCCCCGAGCAGTACTTC. Translating gives CASTLNVAGGPEQYF.